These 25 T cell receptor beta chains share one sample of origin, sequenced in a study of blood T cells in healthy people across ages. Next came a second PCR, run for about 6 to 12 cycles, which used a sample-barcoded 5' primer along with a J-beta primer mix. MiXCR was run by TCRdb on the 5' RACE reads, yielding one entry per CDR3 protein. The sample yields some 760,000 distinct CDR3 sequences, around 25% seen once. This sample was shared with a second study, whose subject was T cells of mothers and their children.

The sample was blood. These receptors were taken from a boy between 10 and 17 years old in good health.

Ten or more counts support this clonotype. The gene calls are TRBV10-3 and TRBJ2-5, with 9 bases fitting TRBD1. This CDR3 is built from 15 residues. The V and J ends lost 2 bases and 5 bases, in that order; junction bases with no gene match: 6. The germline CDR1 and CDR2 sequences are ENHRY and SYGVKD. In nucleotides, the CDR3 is TGTGCCATCAGTGAGGGGGACAGGGTCCCCGAGACCCAGTACTTC. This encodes CAISEGDRVPETQYF.

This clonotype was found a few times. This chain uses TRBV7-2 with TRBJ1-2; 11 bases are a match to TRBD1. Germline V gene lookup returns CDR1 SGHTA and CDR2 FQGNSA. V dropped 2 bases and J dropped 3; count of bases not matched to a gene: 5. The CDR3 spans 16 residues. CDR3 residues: CASSLRTGGLHYGYTF. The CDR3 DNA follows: TGTGCCAGCAGCTTAAGGACAGGGGGCTTGCACTATGGCTACACCTTC.

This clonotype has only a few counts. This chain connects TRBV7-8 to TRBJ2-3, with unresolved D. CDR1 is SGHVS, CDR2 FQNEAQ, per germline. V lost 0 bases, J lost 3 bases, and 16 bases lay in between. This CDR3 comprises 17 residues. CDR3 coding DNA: TGTGCCAGCAGCTTAGCGGGCGGAGCCAAATTGACAGATACGCAGTATTTT. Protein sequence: CASSLAGGAKLTDTQYF.

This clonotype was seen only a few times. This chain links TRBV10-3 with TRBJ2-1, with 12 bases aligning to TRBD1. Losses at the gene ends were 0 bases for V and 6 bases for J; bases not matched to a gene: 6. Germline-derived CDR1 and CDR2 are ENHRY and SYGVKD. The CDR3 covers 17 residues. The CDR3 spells CAISESNWGQGANEQFF. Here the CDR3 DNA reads TGTGCCATCAGTGAGTCGAACTGGGGACAGGGGGCCAATGAGCAGTTCTTC.

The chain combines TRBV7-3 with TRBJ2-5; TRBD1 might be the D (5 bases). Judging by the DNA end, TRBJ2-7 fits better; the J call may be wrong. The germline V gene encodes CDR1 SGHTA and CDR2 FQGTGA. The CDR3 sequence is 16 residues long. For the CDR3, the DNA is TGTGCCAGCAGCCCCCTGGCAGGGCGGTTCCCCTACGAGCAGTACTTC. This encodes CASSPLAGRFPYEQYF.

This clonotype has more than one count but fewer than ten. CDR3 amino acids: CAIGTSGRLYNEQFF. Written as DNA, the CDR3 is TGTGCCATCGGGACTAGCGGGAGACTTTACAATGAGCAGTTCTTC. The rearrangement links TRBV6-5 to TRBJ2-1, with 14 bases fitting TRBD2. CDR3 length: 15 amino acids. J lost 4 bases, V lost 10 bases, and 6 bases had no gene match. CDR1 is MNHEY, CDR2 SVGAGI, per germline.

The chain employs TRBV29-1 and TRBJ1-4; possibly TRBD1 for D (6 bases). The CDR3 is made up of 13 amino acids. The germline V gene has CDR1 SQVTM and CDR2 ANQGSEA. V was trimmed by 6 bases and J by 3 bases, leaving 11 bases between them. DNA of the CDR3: TGCAGCGTAACAGGGCCTGCTAATGAAAAACTGTTTTTT. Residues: CSVTGPANEKLFF.

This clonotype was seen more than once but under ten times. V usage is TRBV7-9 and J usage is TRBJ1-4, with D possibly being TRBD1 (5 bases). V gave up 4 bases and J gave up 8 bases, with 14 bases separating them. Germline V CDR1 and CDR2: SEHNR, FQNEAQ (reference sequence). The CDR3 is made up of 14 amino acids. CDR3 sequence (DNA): TGTGCCAGCAGCTCGGAAGGGGAGTGGGAAAAACTGTTTTTT. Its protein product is CASSSEGEWEKLFF.

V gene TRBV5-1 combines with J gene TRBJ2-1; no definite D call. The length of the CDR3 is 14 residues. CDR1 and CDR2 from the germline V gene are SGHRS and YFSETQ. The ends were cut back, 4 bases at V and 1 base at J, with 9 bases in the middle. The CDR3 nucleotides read TGCGCCAGCAGCGCAGACCGGTCCTACAATGAGCAGTTCTTC. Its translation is CASSADRSYNEQFF.

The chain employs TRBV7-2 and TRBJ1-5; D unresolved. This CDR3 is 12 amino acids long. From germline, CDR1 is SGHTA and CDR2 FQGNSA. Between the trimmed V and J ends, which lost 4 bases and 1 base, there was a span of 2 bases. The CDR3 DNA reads TGTGCCAGCAGCTGGAGCAATCAGCCCCAGCATTTT. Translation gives CASSWSNQPQHF.

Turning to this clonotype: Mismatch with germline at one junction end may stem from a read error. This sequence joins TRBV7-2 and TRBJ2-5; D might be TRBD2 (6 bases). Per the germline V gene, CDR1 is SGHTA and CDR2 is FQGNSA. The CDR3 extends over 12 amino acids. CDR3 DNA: TGTGCCAGCAGCTTAGGGTTCGGGGGAGAAGACTTC. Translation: CASSLGFGGEDF.

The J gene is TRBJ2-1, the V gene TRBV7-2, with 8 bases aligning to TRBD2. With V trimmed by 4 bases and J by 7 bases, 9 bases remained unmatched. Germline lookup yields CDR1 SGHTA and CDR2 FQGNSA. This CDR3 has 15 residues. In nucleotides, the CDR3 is TGTGCCAGCAGCTCGTATAGCGGGGTGGGGAATGAGCAGTTCTTC. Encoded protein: CASSSYSGVGNEQFF.

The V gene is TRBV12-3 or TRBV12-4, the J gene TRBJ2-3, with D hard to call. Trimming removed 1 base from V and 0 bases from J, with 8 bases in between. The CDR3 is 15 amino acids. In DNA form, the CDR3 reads TGTGCCAGCAGTTTAGGCGGATTAAGCACAGATACGCAGTATTTT. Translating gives CASSLGGLSTDTQYF.

The DNA for the CDR3 is TGCGCCAGCAGCTTTTTCGGGGGAGCAGGGGCCAACGTCCTGACTTTC. It specifies CASSFFGGAGANVLTF. The chain recombines TRBV5-1 with TRBJ2-6, with TRBD2 as a possible D gene (6 bases). CDR1 is SGHRS, CDR2 YFSETQ, per germline. This CDR3 region has 16 residues. Trimming stripped 2 bases from V and 4 bases from J, with 13 bases between.

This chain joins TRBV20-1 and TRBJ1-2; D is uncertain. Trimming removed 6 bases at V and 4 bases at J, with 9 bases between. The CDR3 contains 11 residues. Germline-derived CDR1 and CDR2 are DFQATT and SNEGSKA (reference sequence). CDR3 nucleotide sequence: TGCAGTGCCTCGGGGTCCTATGGCTACACCTTC. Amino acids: CSASGSYGYTF.

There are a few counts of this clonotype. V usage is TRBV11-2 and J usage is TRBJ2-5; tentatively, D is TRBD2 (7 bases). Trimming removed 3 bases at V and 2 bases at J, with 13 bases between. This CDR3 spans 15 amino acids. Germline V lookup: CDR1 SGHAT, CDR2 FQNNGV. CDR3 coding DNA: TGTGCCAGCAGCTTTGTGGGAGGGGGTCAAGAGACCCAGTACTTC. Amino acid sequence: CASSFVGGGQETQYF.

CDR3 sequence (DNA): TGTGCCAGCAGGAAGGACAGCTACGAGCAGTACTTC. Its protein product is CASRKDSYEQYF. V gene TRBV7-9 combines with J gene TRBJ2-7; possible D gene TRBD1, 6 bases. V was shortened by 6 bases and J by 3 bases, with 9 bases between the two germline ends. The CDR3 sequence is 12 residues long. The germline V gene encodes CDR1 SEHNR and CDR2 FQNEAQ (reference sequence). The full variable domain, in which reference TRBV7-9 and TRBJ2-7 provide the parts outside the CDR3, is DTGVSQNPRHKITKRGQNVTFRCDPISEHNRLYWYRQTLGQGPEFLTYFQNEAQLEKSRLLSDRFSAERPKGSFSTLEIQRTEQGDSAMYLCASRKDSYEQYFGPGTRLTVT.

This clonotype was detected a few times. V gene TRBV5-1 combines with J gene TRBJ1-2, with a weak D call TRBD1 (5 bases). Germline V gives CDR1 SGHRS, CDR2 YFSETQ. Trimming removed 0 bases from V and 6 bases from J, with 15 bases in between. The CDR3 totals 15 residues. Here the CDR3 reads CASSLEAREEDGYTF. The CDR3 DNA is TGCGCCAGCAGCTTGGAGGCCAGGGAAGAAGATGGCTACACCTTC.

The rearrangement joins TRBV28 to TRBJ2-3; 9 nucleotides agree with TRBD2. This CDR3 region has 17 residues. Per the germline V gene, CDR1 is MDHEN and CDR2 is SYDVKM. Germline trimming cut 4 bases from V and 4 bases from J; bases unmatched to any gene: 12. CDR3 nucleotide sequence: TGTGCCAGCAGTTCCGGTGAGGGCGGGAGGGTCGCAGATACGCAGTATTTT. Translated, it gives CASSSGEGGRVADTQYF.

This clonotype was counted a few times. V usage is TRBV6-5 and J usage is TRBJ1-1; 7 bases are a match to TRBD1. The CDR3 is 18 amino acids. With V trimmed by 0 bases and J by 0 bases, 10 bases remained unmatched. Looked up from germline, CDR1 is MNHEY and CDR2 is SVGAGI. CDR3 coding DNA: TGTGCCAGCAGTTACTCTCCCGAGGCGGACAGGCTGAACACTGAAGCTTTCTTT. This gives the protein CASSYSPEADRLNTEAFF.

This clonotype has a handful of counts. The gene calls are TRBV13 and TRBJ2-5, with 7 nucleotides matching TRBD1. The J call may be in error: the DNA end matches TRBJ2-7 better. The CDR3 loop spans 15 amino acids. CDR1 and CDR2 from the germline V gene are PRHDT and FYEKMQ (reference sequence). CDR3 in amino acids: CASSFTGTDTYEQYF. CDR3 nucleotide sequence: TGTGCCAGCAGCTTCACCGGGACAGATACCTACGAGCAGTACTTC.

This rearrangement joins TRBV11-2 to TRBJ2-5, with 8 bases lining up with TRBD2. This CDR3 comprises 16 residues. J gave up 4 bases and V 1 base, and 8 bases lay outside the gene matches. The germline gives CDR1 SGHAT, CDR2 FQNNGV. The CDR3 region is CASSLGTAGVGETQYF. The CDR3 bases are TGTGCCAGCAGCTTAGGGACAGCGGGAGTGGGAGAGACCCAGTACTTC.

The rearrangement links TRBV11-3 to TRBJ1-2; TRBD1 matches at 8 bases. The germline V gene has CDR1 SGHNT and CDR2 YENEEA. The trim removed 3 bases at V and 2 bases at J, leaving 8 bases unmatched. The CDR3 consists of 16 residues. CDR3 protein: CASSFSGTGTNYGYTF. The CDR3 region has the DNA TGTGCCAGCAGCTTTTCCGGGACAGGTACCAACTATGGCTACACCTTC.

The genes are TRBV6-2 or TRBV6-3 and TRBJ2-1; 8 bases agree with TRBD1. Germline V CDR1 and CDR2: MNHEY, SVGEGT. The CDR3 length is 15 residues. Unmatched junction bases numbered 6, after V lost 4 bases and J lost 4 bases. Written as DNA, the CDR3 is TGTGCCAGCAGTTCCGCAGGGGGCGGGTACAATGAGCAGTTCTTC. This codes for CASSSAGGGYNEQFF.

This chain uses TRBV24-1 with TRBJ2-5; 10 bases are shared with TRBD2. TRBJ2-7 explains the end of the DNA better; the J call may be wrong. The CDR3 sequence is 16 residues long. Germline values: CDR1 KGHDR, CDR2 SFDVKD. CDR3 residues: CATSDPTSGKISEQYF. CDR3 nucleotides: TGTGCCACCAGTGATCCCACTAGCGGGAAGATCAGCGAGCAGTACTTC.